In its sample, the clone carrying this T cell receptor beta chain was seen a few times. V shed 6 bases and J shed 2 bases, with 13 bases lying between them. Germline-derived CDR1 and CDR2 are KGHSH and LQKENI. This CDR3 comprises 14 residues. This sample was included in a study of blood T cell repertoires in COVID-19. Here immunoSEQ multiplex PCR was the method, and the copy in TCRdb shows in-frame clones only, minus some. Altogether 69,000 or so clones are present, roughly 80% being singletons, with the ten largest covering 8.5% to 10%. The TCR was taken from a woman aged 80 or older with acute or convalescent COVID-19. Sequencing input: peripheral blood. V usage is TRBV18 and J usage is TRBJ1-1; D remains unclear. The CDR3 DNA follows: TGTGCCAGCTCCGGGGAGCTGATAAACACTGAAGCTTTCTTT. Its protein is CASSGELINTEAFF.